The clone carrying this T cell receptor (beta chain) was counted a single time. In terms of age and location, participants ranged from roughly 18 to 95 years and lived in about 25 US areas. Participants were placed into cohorts based on the clinical history they reported. The sample belongs to a study of blood T cell repertoires in COVID-19. Overall study context: Specimens from acute and convalescent COVID-19 originated in the United States, Italy and Spain. The cDNA or gDNA used as material had been derived from T cells, B-cell-depleted T cells, or PBMCs.

Sequencing was performed with immunoSEQ multiplex PCR; in TCRdb, only in-frame clones are kept and a portion is missing. Of fewer than 450,000 clones in the sample, around 89% were seen once. The sample was PBMCs or T cells enriched from blood (not recorded which). This receptor was obtained from a woman between 18 and 29 years old who had recovered from COVID-19.

CDR3 residues: CASSLAGAINEKLFF. The CDR3 nucleotides read TGCGCCAGCAGCTTGGCTGGAGCAATTAATGAAAAACTGTTTTTT. The chain employs TRBV5-1 and TRBJ1-4; D call uncertain. The germline V gene has CDR1 SGHRS and CDR2 YFSETQ. V was pared by 0 bases and J by 4 bases, with 10 bases between. The CDR3 sequence is 15 residues long.